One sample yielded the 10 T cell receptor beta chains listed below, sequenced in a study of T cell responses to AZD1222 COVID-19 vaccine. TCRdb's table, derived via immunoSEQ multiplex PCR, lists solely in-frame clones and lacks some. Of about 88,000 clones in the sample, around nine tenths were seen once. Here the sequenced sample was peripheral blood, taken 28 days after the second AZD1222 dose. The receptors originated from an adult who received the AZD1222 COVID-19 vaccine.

The CDR3 DNA follows: TGTGCCAGCAGTTTGAGAGCGGGGGGGCGCGAGACCCAGTACTTC. This encodes CASSLRAGGRETQYF. The gene calls are TRBV2 and TRBJ2-5, with 10 bases matching TRBD2. The CDR3 has 15 residues. The V gene's germline CDR1 is SNHLY and CDR2 FYNNEI. The V gene end was trimmed by 5 bases and the J gene end by 5 bases; junction bases not matched to a gene: 8.

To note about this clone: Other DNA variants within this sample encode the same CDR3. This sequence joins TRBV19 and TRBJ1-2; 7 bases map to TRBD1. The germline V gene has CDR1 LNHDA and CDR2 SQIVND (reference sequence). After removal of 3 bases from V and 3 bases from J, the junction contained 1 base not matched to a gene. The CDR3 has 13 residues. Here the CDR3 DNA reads TGTGCCAGTAGTATTGGGACAGACTATGGCTACACCTTC. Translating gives CASSIGTDYGYTF.

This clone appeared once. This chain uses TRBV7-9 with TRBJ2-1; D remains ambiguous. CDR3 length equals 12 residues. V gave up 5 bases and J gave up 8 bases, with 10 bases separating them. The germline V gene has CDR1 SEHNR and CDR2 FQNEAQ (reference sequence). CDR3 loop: CASSDFTDEQFF. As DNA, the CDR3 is TGTGCCAGCAGCGACTTTACGGATGAGCAGTTCTTC.

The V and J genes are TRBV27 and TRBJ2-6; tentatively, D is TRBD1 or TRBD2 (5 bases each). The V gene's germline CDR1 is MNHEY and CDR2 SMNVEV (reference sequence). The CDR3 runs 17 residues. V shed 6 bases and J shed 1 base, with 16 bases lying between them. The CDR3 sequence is CASSQGAGGSGANVLTF. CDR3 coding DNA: TGTGCCAGCAGCCAAGGGGCTGGGGGATCTGGGGCCAACGTCCTGACTTTC.

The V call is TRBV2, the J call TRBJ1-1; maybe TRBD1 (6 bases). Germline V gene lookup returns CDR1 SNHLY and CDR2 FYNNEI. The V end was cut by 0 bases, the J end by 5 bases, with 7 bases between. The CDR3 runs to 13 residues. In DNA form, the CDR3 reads TGTGCCAGCAGTGAAGCGCAGGGGACTGAAGCTTTCTTT. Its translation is CASSEAQGTEAFF.

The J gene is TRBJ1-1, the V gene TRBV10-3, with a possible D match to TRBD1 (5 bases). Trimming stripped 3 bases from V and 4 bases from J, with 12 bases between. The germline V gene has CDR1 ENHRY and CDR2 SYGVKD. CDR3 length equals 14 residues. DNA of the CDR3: TGTGCCATCAGTGATGGGGGGATCGGCACTGAAGCTTTCTTT. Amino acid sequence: CAISDGGIGTEAFF.

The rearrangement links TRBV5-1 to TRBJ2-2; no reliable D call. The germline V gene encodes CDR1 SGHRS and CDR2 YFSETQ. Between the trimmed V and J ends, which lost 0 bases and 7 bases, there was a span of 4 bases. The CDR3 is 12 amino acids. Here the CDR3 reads CASSLGNGELFF. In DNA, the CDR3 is TGCGCCAGCAGCTTGGGGAACGGGGAGCTGTTTTTT.

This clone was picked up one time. The CDR3 nucleotides read TGCGCCAGCAGCTTCGGCGGGGGAAAACAGGAAAAACTGTTTTTT. Translated: CASSFGGGKQEKLFF. The rearrangement joins TRBV5-1 to TRBJ1-4; D is perhaps TRBD1 (5 bases). Trimming stripped 2 bases from V and 8 bases from J, with 16 bases between. This CDR3 region has 15 residues. Germline CDR1 SGHRS, CDR2 YFSETQ. Combining the CDR3 with reference TRBV5-1 and TRBJ1-4 gives the whole variable domain KAGVTQTPRYLIKTRGQQVTLSCSPISGHRSVSWYQQTPGQGLQFLFEYFSETQRNKGNFPGRFSGRQFSNSRSEMNVSTLELGDSALYLCASSFGGGKQEKLFFGSGTQLSVL.

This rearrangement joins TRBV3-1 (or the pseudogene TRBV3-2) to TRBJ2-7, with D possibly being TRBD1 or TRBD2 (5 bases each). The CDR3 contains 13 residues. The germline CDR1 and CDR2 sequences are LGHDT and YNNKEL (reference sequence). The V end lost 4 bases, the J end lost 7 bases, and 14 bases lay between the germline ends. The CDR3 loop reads CASSRDVRREQYF. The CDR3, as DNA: TGTGCCAGCAGCCGGGACGTCCGGCGAGAGCAGTACTTC.

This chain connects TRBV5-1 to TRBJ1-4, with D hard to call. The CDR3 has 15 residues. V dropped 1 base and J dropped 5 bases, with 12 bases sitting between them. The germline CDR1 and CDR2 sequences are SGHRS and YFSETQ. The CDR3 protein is CASSLSATENEKLFF. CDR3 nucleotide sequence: TGCGCCAGCAGCTTGAGTGCCACTGAGAATGAAAAACTGTTTTTT.